The present T cell receptor (beta chain) was sequenced within a study of T cell changes during pregnancy in multiple sclerosis. Produced via immunoSEQ multiplex PCR; TCRdb's table is partial and in-frame only. The data hold about 57,000 clones, with just over 90% observed a single time. The sample in question was CD4+ T cells from peripheral blood mononuclear cells, obtained in the second trimester of pregnancy. This receptor was identified in a female donor with multiple sclerosis, enrolled in a pregnancy study.

CDR3 sequence (DNA): TGTGCCAGCAGTTTACTTAGAGGGCTCACCGGGGAGCTGTTTTTT. Translation: CASSLLRGLTGELFF. This rearrangement joins TRBV28 to TRBJ2-2, with D possibly matching TRBD2 (5 bases). Germline-derived CDR1 and CDR2 are MDHEN and SYDVKM. V lost 2 bases and J 4 bases, leaving 11 bases between the germline ends. The CDR3 is 15 amino acids.